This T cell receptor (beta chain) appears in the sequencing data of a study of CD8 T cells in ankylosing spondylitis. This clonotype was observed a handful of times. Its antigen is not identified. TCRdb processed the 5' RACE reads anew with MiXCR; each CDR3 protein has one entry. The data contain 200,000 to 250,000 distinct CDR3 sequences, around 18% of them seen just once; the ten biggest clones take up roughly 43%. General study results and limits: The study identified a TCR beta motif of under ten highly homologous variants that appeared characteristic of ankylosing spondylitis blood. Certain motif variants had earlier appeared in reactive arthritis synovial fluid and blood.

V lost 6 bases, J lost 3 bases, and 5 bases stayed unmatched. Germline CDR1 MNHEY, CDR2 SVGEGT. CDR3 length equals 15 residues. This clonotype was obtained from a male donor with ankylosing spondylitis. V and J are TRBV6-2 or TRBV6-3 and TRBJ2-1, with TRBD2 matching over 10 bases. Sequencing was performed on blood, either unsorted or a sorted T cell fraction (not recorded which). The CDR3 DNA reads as TGTGCCAGCAGCCTAGCGGGAGCAGGCTACAATGAGCAGTTCTTC. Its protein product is CASSLAGAGYNEQFF.